The present T cell receptor beta chain was sequenced within a study of shared clonotypes between healthy human individuals. Study information: Samples came from a couple of female and a few male donors aged 18 to 49.

For unsorted PBMC, 300 ng DNA per replicate equaled some 33,000 T cell genomes. Assay used: immunoSEQ multiplex PCR; TCRdb lists only in-frame clones, some missing. The data contain roughly 490,000 clones, roughly 85% of them seen just once; the ten biggest clones take up roughly 12%. J lost 0 bases, V lost 6 bases, and 7 bases had no gene match. The CDR3 is 18 residues long. The V gene's germline CDR1 is KGHSH and CDR2 LQKENI. Adult donors, all healthy and HIV-negative, had no recent acute infections or vaccinations. Those who donated, Caucasian adults without exception, all lived in Nashville, Tennessee.

This rearrangement joins TRBV18 to TRBJ2-2, with 13 bases lining up with TRBD2. The sequenced material came from PBMCs. This TCR was recovered from a woman aged 40 to 55 in good health. Some clones in this sample may be carry-over from other donors' samples. In DNA form, the CDR3 reads TGTGCCAGCTCTGCCGCGGGACTAGCGGGGACGAACACCGGGGAGCTGTTTTTT. Its protein is CASSAAGLAGTNTGELFF.